This T cell receptor beta chain was sequenced during a study of blood T cell repertoires in COVID-19. Study background: Sample material is recorded as cDNA or gDNA derived from T cells, B-cell-depleted T cells, or PBMCs.

Original data processing: Estimated nucleated cell counts came from reference gene primer amplification. Libraries were prepared by immunoSEQ multiplex PCR; TCRdb keeps only in-frame clonotypes and omits some of them. The DNA was the basis for D and trimming; V, J and clone size are from that table. The table lists some 120,000 clones, around 88% of them singletons. CDR3 length: 14 residues. Trimming shortened V by 4 bases and J by 7 bases, and 13 bases separated the two germline ends. Germline V gives CDR1 LGHDT, CDR2 YNNKEL (reference sequence). The receptor was isolated from a woman between 50 and 59 years old who had recovered from COVID-19. This chain joins TRBV3-1 (or the pseudogene TRBV3-2) and TRBJ1-4; D is uncertain. Material: peripheral blood. CDR3 nucleotide sequence: TGTGCCAGCAGCCTTTCCACCGGGGTTGAAAAACTGTTTTTT. Protein product: CASSLSTGVEKLFF.